The 19 T cell receptor beta chains below all came from one sample that was sequenced in a study of siplizumab effects on memory and regulatory T cells. Their target antigens are unknown. Coculture of the mixed lymphocyte reaction cells took place at 37 degrees C and lasted 6 days. TCRdb keeps only in-frame clones here, not all; method: immunoSEQ multiplex PCR. Of approximately 6,900 clones in the sample, roughly 36% were seen once. The sample consisted of CFSE-low (dividing) CD8+ T cells sorted from an allogeneic mixed lymphocyte reaction. Receptors were obtained from a human donor in good health; the cells came from an allogeneic mixed lymphocyte reaction.

This chain connects TRBV7-6 to TRBJ2-4; 8 bases match TRBD2. This CDR3 comprises 14 residues. V lost 5 bases to trimming and J lost 14 bases; unmatched junction nucleotides: 14. Germline V gene sequence: CDR1 SGHVS, CDR2 FNYEAQ. CDR3 sequence: CASSAGLAGGGEYF. The CDR3 DNA reads as TGTGCCAGCAGCGCTGGACTAGCCGGGGGAGGAGAGTACTTC.

This clone is medium-sized. This rearrangement joins TRBV15 to TRBJ1-4; D remains unclear. Trimming took off 2 bases at V and 7 bases at J, with 17 bases between the two ends. Germline values: CDR1 LNHNV, CDR2 YYDKDF (reference sequence). This CDR3 region has 16 residues. The CDR3 coding sequence is TGTGCCACCAGCAGAACCATAGCGGGATCTAGTGAAAAACTGTTTTTT. Amino acids: CATSRTIAGSSEKLFF.

This clone was seen a handful of times. The chain recombines TRBV28 with TRBJ1-5, with 7 bases that match TRBD1. V dropped 5 bases and J dropped 4; count of bases not matched to a gene: 2. CDR3 length: 13 amino acids. CDR1 and CDR2 from the germline V gene are MDHEN and SYDVKM. CDR3 bases: TGTGCCAGCAGTCAGACAGGGAATCAGCCCCAGCATTTT. Encoded protein: CASSQTGNQPQHF.

The V gene is TRBV2, the J gene TRBJ2-7, with TRBD1 identical over 8 bases. V dropped 6 bases and J dropped 0; count of bases not matched to a gene: 7. The CDR3 length is 15 residues. From germline, CDR1 is SNHLY and CDR2 FYNNEI. The CDR3 spells CASSFGDRSSYEQYF. The CDR3 bases are TGTGCCAGCAGCTTTGGGGACAGGAGCTCCTACGAGCAGTACTTC.

By share, this clone counts as medium-sized. The rearrangement joins TRBV7-9 to TRBJ2-5; 7 bases are a match to TRBD1. V shed 5 bases, J shed 2 bases, and the junction held 11 bases outside the gene matches. The CDR3 runs 16 residues. Germline V lookup: CDR1 SEHNR, CDR2 FQNEAQ (reference sequence). CDR3 sequence reads: CASSHPVTGLQETQYF. DNA for the CDR3: TGTGCCAGCAGCCACCCGGTGACAGGGCTACAAGAGACCCAGTACTTC.

In this sample, this clone turned up a few times. The chain uses TRBV11-3 and TRBJ2-3; perhaps TRBD1 as D (6 bases). Germline V lookup: CDR1 SGHNT, CDR2 YENEEA. Trimming removed 4 bases from V and 2 bases from J, with 13 bases in between. CDR3 size: 15 residues. CDR3 bases: TGTGCCAGCAGCTCACCCGGGACACCCACAGATACGCAGTATTTT. Translation: CASSSPGTPTDTQYF. Full variable domain (rest looked up from reference TRBV11-3 and TRBJ2-3): EAGVVQSPRYKIIEKKQPVAFWCNPISGHNTLYWYLQNLGQGPELLIRYENEEAVDDSQLPKDRFSAERLKGVDSTLKIQPAELGDSAVYLCASSSPGTPTDTQYFGPGTRLTVL.

This clone showed up just a few times. This chain links TRBV7-9 with TRBJ1-5; D unclear. The germline V and J ends were trimmed by 3 bases and 0 bases, with 9 bases remaining between them. The germline V gene has CDR1 SEHNR and CDR2 FQNEAQ (reference sequence). This CDR3 has 15 residues. The DNA for the CDR3 is TGTGCCAGCAGCTTTGACGGTAATAGCAATCAGCCCCAGCATTTT. Translating gives CASSFDGNSNQPQHF. The full variable domain, rest sourced from reference TRBV7-9 and TRBJ1-5, is DTGVSQNPRHKITKRGQNVTFRCDPISEHNRLYWYRQTLGQGPEFLTYFQNEAQLEKSRLLSDRFSAERPKGSFSTLEIQRTEQGDSAMYLCASSFDGNSNQPQHFGDGTRLSIL.

This clone has just a few counts. CDR3 protein: CASSWTGGNEQFF. The CDR3 DNA is TGCGCCAGCAGCTGGACAGGTGGTAATGAGCAGTTCTTC. The chain joins TRBV5-1 to TRBJ2-1; TRBD1 matches 7 bases. From germline, CDR1 is SGHRS and CDR2 YFSETQ. The length of the CDR3 is 13 residues. V was pared by 3 bases and J by 7 bases, with 4 bases of the junction left unmatched.

The gene calls are TRBV11-2 and TRBJ1-1; 9 bases are shared with TRBD1. The length of the CDR3 is 15 residues. The germline gives CDR1 SGHAT, CDR2 FQNNGV. Germline trimming cut 3 bases from V and 4 bases from J; bases unmatched to any gene: 6. The CDR3 region is CASSFGTGRGTEAFF. CDR3 coding DNA: TGTGCCAGCAGCTTCGGGACAGGGCGAGGCACTGAAGCTTTCTTT.

The J gene is TRBJ1-1, the V gene TRBV7-3; D unclear. V was clipped by 3 bases and J by 3 bases, with 5 bases between them. The CDR3 has 12 residues. CDR1 is SGHTA, CDR2 FQGTGA, per germline. The CDR3 bases are TGTGCCAGCAGCTTCGGGGACACTGAAGCTTTCTTT. Translating it yields CASSFGDTEAFF.

A remark on this clone: The junction does not match germline at one end; this may be a read error. This sample includes further DNA sequences coding for the same CDR3. This chain uses TRBV27 with TRBJ1-5; TRBD1 is a possible D gene (6 bases). The CDR3 has 16 residues. Germline CDR1 reads MNHEY; CDR2 reads SMNVEV (reference sequence). The CDR3 loop reads CARSFGGGGGNQPQHF. DNA of the CDR3: TGTGCCCGCAGTTTTGGGGGCGGGGGAGGGAATCAGCCCCAGCATTTT.

The chain joins TRBV7-2 to TRBJ1-1; D possibly corresponds to TRBD1 (5 bases). The CDR3 loop spans 13 amino acids. Deletions cut 0 bases from V and 8 bases from J, with 10 bases between. CDR1 and CDR2 (germline): SGHTA, FQGNSA. CDR3 loop: CASSLAGAKEAFF. The CDR3 coding sequence is TGTGCCAGCAGCTTAGCAGGGGCGAAGGAAGCTTTCTTT.

This clone was found a few times. The CDR3 DNA follows: TGTGCCAGCAGCTTAGTTGGTCCCGAGCAGTTCTTC. Translation: CASSLVGPEQFF. J is TRBJ2-1 and V is TRBV7-8; D gene unclear. The CDR3 consists of 12 residues. CDR1 and CDR2 (germline): SGHVS, FQNEAQ. The V end lost 1 base, the J end lost 10 bases, and 8 bases lay between the germline ends.

The V gene is TRBV28, the J gene TRBJ2-1, with D tentatively TRBD1 (6 bases). CDR3 length: 14 amino acids. V lost 6 bases to trimming and J lost 0 bases, with 9 bases between them. From germline, CDR1 is MDHEN and CDR2 SYDVKM. CDR3 DNA: TGTGCCAGCAGGGACAGAAGCTCCTACAATGAGCAGTTCTTC. It codes for CASRDRSSYNEQFF.

This clone was counted only a few times. The chain carries TRBV20-1 and TRBJ1-1; D is ambiguous. CDR1 and CDR2 (germline): DFQATT, SNEGSKA (reference sequence). The CDR3 contains 10 residues. The CDR3 nucleotides read TGCAGCATTCCTCACACTGAAGCTTTCTTT. This encodes CSIPHTEAFF.

A few counts support this clone. The genes are TRBV27 and TRBJ2-2, with D tentatively TRBD1 (6 bases). V lost 5 bases to trimming and J lost 6 bases, with 19 bases between them. There are 16 residues in the CDR3. CDR1 MNHEY and CDR2 SMNVEV come from the germline V gene (reference sequence). The CDR3 DNA is TGTGCCAGCAGTCAACTGGACCCACAGGGTCCCGGGGAGCTGTTTTTT. Translation: CASSQLDPQGPGELFF.

By share of the sample, this clone is medium-sized. The rearrangement joins TRBV4-1 to TRBJ2-1; D remains unclear. The length of the CDR3 is 15 residues. Germline CDR1 is MGHRA and CDR2 is YSYEKL. The V end was cut by 3 bases, the J end by 6 bases, with 15 bases between. The CDR3 DNA reads as TGCGCCAGCAGCCACGTAGAGGCATCAGGCAATGAGCAGTTCTTC. As protein: CASSHVEASGNEQFF.

By frequency in the sample, this clone is medium-sized. This chain links TRBV29-1 with TRBJ2-2, with TRBD2 matching over 8 bases. CDR3 length: 15 residues. After removal of 2 bases from V and 2 bases from J, the junction contained 4 bases not matched to a gene. The V gene's germline CDR1 is SQVTM and CDR2 ANQGSEA. The CDR3 nucleotides read TGCAGCGTTGAACGCGGGAGGTCAAACACCGGGGAGCTGTTTTTT. It translates to CSVERGRSNTGELFF.

This clone is deemed medium-sized. The J gene is TRBJ2-1, the V gene TRBV9; TRBD1 is a possible D gene (6 bases). The length of the CDR3 is 13 residues. The germline gives CDR1 SGDLS, CDR2 YYNGEE. V dropped 4 bases and J dropped 4 bases, with 9 bases sitting between them. The CDR3: CASSPGQYNEQFF. CDR3 bases: TGTGCCAGCAGCCCGGGACAATACAATGAGCAGTTCTTC.